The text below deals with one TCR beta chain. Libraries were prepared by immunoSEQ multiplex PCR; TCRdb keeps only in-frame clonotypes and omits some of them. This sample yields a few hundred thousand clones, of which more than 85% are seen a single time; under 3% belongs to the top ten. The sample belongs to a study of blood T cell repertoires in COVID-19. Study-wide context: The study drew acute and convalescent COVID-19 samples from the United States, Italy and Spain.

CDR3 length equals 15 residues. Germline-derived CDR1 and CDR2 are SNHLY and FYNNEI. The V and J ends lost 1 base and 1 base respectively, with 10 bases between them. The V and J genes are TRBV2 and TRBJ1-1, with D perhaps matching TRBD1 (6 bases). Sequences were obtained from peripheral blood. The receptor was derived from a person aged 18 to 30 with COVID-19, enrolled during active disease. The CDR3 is CASSEEGVGNTEAFF. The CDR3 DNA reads TGTGCCAGCAGTGAAGAGGGGGTGGGGAACACTGAAGCTTTCTTT.